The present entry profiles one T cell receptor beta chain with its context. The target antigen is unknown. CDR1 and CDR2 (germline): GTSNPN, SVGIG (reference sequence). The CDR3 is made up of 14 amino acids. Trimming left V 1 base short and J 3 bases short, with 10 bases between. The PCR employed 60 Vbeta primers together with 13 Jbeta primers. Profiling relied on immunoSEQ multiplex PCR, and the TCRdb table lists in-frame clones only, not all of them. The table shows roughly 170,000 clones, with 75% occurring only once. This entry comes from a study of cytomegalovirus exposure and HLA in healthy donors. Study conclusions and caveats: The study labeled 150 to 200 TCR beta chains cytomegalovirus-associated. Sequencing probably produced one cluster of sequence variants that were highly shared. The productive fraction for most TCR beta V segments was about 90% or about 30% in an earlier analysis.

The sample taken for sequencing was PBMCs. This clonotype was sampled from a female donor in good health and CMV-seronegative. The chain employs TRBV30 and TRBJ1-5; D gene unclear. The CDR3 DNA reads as TGTGCCTGGAGTGGGGCGGGAGACAATCAGCCCCAGCATTTT. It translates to CAWSGAGDNQPQHF.